Detailed here is one T cell receptor beta chain. What it binds is not known. The source of the sample is a study of T cells in Graves' hyperthyroidism and ophthalmopathy. Across the whole study: Blood was drawn when the patient was first diagnosed and still untreated.

Using more than 7.5 ml of fresh peripheral blood, PBMCs were prepared. Amplification of TCR beta CDR3 regions used RNA as the template. The HTBI set primed first-round TCR CDR3 RT-PCR. TCRdb fed the multiplex PCR reads into MiXCR, producing one record per CDR3 protein. This table holds under 550,000 distinct CDR3 sequences, nearly 20% found once. General observations from the study: Ophthalmopathy could be told apart from stable hyperthyroidism with a 13 V-J model. Most thyroid clonotypes expanded above 0.001 were also detected in blood.

V lost 2 bases, J lost 7 bases, and 6 bases stayed unmatched. The CDR3 is 15 residues long. The clonotype comes from a middle-aged man with Graves' ophthalmopathy. V is TRBV12-3 or TRBV12-4 and J is TRBJ2-1; TRBD2 aligns across 9 bases. Specimen: blood. CDR3 sequence (DNA): TGTGCCAGCAGTTTAATTGGCGGGGGGGTAAATGAGCAGTTCTTC. It codes for CASSLIGGGVNEQFF.